This section outlines one TCR beta chain sequence together with its context. Its antigen is not known. The CDR3 consists of 20 residues. Unmatched junction bases numbered 16, after V lost 3 bases and J lost 5 bases. Germline CDR1 reads MDHEN; CDR2 reads SYDVKM. This record belongs to a study of cytomegalovirus exposure and HLA in healthy donors. Study-level points and caveats: Most TCRs appeared rarely, but some public TCRs recurred in many donors. A subsequent analysis found that TCR clusters from the first cohort also tended to co-occur in the approximately 120 validation repertoires, with roughly 95% of cluster scores above 0.

Generated by immunoSEQ multiplex PCR, the TCRdb table keeps only in-frame clones and is missing some. Altogether about 300,000 clones are present, over 75% being singletons, with the ten largest covering about 0.99%. Sample: PBMCs. The rearrangement uses TRBV28 and TRBJ2-2, with TRBD2 matching 12 bases. This TCR was sampled from a young woman in good health and CMV-seronegative. The CDR3 protein is CASSLFPSLAGGPGTGELFF. CDR3 coding DNA: TGTGCCAGCAGTTTGTTCCCCTCTCTAGCGGGAGGGCCAGGAACCGGGGAGCTGTTTTTT.